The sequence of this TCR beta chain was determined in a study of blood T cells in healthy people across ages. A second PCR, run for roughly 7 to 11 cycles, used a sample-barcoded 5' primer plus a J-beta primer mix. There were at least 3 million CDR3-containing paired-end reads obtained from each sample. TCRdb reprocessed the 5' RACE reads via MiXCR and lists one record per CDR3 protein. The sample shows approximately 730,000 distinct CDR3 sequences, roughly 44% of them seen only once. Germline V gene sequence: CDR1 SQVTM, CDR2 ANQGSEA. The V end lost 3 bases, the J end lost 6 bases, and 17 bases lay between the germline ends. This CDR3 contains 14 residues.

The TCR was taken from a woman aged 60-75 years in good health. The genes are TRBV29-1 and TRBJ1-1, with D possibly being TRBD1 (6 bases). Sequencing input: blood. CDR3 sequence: CSVEQGRTLAEAFF. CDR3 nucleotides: TGCAGCGTTGAGCAGGGGAGAACGCTGGCTGAAGCTTTCTTT.